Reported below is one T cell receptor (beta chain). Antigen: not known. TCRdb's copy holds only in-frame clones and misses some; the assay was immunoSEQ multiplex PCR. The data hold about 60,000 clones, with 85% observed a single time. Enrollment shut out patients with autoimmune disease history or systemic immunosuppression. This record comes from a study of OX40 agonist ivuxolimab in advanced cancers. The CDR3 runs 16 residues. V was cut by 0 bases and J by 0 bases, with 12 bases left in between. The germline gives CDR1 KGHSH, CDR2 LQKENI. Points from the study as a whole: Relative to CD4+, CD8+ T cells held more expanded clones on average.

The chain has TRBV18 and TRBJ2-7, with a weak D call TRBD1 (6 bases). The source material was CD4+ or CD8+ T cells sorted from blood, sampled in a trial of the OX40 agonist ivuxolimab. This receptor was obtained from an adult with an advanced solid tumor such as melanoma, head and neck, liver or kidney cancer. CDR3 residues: CASSPPQGQSSYEQYF. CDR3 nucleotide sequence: TGTGCCAGCTCACCACCGCAAGGACAGAGCTCCTACGAGCAGTACTTC.